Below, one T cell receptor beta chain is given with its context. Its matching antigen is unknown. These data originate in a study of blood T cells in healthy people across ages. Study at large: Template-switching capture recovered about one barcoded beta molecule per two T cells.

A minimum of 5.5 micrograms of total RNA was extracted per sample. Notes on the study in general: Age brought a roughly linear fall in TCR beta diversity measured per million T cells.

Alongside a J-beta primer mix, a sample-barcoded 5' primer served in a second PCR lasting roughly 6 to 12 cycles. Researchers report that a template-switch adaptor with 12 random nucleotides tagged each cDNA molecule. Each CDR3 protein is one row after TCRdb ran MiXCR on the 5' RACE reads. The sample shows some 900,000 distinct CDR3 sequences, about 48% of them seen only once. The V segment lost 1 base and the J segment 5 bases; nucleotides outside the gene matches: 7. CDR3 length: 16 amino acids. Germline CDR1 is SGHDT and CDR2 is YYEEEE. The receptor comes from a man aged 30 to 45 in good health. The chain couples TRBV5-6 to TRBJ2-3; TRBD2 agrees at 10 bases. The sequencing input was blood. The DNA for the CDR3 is TGTGCCAGCAGCTTGTCGAATTTAGCGGGGGGAGATACGCAGTATTTT. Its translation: CASSLSNLAGGDTQYF.